Detailed here is one T cell receptor beta chain. Antigen unknown. Produced via immunoSEQ multiplex PCR; TCRdb's table is partial and in-frame only. This sample carries roughly 2.1 million clones, 93% of them seen once, and the ten largest clones take over 1.5%. Positive CCR7 selection of CD45RO-negative cells yielded the naive CD8 cells, and terminally differentiated effector memory CD45RA+ cells were excluded. This entry comes from a study of shared clonotypes between healthy human individuals. Study observations and caveats: Between a few donors, naive CD4 clonotypes were shared at a level of about 5%.

This CDR3 comprises 16 residues. J lost 4 bases, V lost 2 bases, and 7 bases had no gene match. The germline V gene has CDR1 SEHNR and CDR2 FQNEAQ (reference sequence). The chain links TRBV7-9 to TRBJ2-1; 8 nucleotides line up with TRBD2. This TCR came from a man aged 18 to 35 in good health. Some clones in this sample may be carry-over from other donors' samples. The sample consisted of naive CD8+ T cells from PBMCs. The DNA for the CDR3 is TGTGCCAGCAGCTTAAGTAGCGGGATGGTTTACAATGAGCAGTTCTTC. Translation: CASSLSSGMVYNEQFF.